This TCR beta chain emerged from a study of blood T cell repertoires in COVID-19 (TCRdb year 2020). Regarding the complete study: The collaborator samples originated in the United States, Italy and Spain and spanned the acute and convalescent phases of COVID-19. The material from the prospective study consisted of cDNA or gDNA derived from T cells, B-cell-depleted T cells, or PBMCs. Deeply sampled blood TCRbeta repertoires from subjects exposed to, actively infected with, or recovered from COVID-19 were included in the dataset. The repertoires were released in a freely available public database meant as a resource for research on the immune response to SARS-CoV-2. Samples came from the ongoing ImmuneRACE study (first 160 participants) plus 1,254 subjects from 6 global collaborators. The sample metadata nearly always contained a de-identified subject ID, COVID-19 status, age in years and sex. Where available, HLA class I and class II types were obtained from metadata supplied by the sample provider rather than from assay-based typing.

Points the paper makes about the study in general: How much clinical and demographic metadata was included differed by source and by participant, and the metadata was provided uncurated.

TCRbeta CDR3 regions were amplified from genomic DNA by means of the immunoSEQ Assay, a bias-controlled multiplex PCR. Processing in the source paper ran as follows. Within the assay, amplification of reference gene primers was used to estimate how many nucleated cells each sample contained. To quantify the absolute abundance of each unique TCRbeta CDR3 rearrangement, sequence reads were collapsed and filtered. For each sample, productive Simpson clonality was calculated by taking the square root of Simpson's diversity index across productive rearrangements. Here the immuneACCESS table is served through TCRdb, limited to in-frame sequences with V and J called. Missing clones are a known gap in these copies; in checked studies unresolved V genes cover under half, and the rest lacks a known reason. That table furnishes V, J and clone size, whereas the DNA furnished D and trimming. This sample comprises 150,000 to 200,000 clones, 60% to 85% of them detected only once. The top ten constitute 17% of the sample.

Collaborating institutions collected whole blood in K2EDTA tubes following their own protocols. For TCRbeta analysis, collaborators shipped samples in one of three forms: frozen whole blood, isolated PBMCs, or DNA extracted from either of those sample types. This clone was observed once. The antigen it binds to is not known. The input lacks base qualities; no much larger clone sits a single base away. The sample taken for sequencing was peripheral blood. The receptor was derived from a man in his fifties or sixties with active or convalescent COVID-19.

The CDR3 reads CASGGTSGNTIYF. Here is the DNA: TGTGCCAGCGGAGGGACCTCTGGAAACACCATATATTTT. The rearrangement combines TRBV6-5 with TRBJ1-3; TRBD1 is possibly the D segment (5 matching bases). Taken from the germline V gene, the CDR1 and CDR2 loops are MNHEY and SVGAGI. Cut back by 8 bases and 0 bases, the V and J ends lie 8 bases apart. Taken from cysteine to phenylalanine, the CDR3 has 13 residues. Just the 39-base CDR3 DNA is kept, in frame starting at base 1.